This entry lists 9 T cell receptor beta chains sequenced from one sample in a study of T-cell reconstitution after alpha-beta-depleted transplantation in children. Preparation of the TCRbeta library was carried out with unique molecular identifiers. TCRdb passed the PCR reads through MiXCR, listing each CDR3 protein once. The table lists approximately 110,000 distinct CDR3 sequences, under 25% of them singletons. Sequenced material: PBMCs, mostly from graft donor cells, taken 180 days after TCRalphabeta/CD19-depleted stem cell transplant. These receptors originate from a male patient aged 2-15 years who had a stem cell transplant for chronic granulomatous disease, so the T cells may come from the graft donor.

V usage is TRBV7-2 and J usage is TRBJ2-1; the match to TRBD2 covers 7 bases. From germline, CDR1 is SGHTA and CDR2 FQGNSA. CDR3 length: 17 amino acids. With V trimmed by 1 base and J by 8 bases, 14 bases remained unmatched. For the CDR3, the DNA is TGTGCCAGCAGCTTAGTAGATTGGCTAGCGGCGGGCGATGAGCAGTTCTTC. Translating gives CASSLVDWLAAGDEQFF.

This clonotype has a count of ten or more. The CDR3 region is CASSFGISGANVLTF. DNA for the CDR3: TGTGCCAGCAGTTTTGGTATCTCTGGGGCCAACGTCCTGACTTTC. J is TRBJ2-6 and V is TRBV12-3 or TRBV12-4, with D hard to call. V dropped 3 bases and J dropped 0 bases, with 6 bases sitting between them. The CDR3 loop spans 15 amino acids.

The rearrangement uses TRBV20-1 and TRBJ1-5; D is unclear. With 1 base removed from V and 0 bases from J, the gap between germline ends came to 22 bases. Per the germline V gene, CDR1 is DFQATT and CDR2 is SNEGSKA (reference sequence). The CDR3 runs 19 residues. CDR3 sequence: CSARGHTRATTISNQPQHF. CDR3 nucleotide sequence: TGCAGTGCTAGAGGGCATACGAGGGCAACTACCATTAGCAATCAGCCCCAGCATTTT.

This chain uses TRBV10-3 with TRBJ2-5, with TRBD2 as a possible D gene (5 bases). CDR3 length: 16 residues. Trimming shortened V by 0 bases and J by 2 bases, and 13 bases separated the two germline ends. Germline V gene data show CDR1 as ENHRY and CDR2 as SYGVKD. CDR3 in amino acids: CAISESFSAPQETQYF. In nucleotides, the CDR3 is TGTGCCATCAGTGAGTCTTTTAGCGCTCCACAAGAGACCCAGTACTTC.

There are a few counts of this clonotype. The CDR3 DNA is TGTGCCAGCAGCTTGGATCGGGACAGGGGGCTCGGTGAGCAGTTCTTC. As protein: CASSLDRDRGLGEQFF. The J gene is TRBJ2-1, the V gene TRBV5-8; 12 positions agree with TRBD1. Germline assignment: CDR1 SGHTS and CDR2 YDEGEE. The CDR3 is made up of 16 amino acids. V lost 0 bases, J lost 9 bases, and 7 bases stayed unmatched.

This clonotype has a count of ten or more. The chain links TRBV20-1 to TRBJ1-2; 7 bases line up with TRBD1. V dropped 2 bases and J dropped 2; count of bases not matched to a gene: 11. Germline V gene lookup returns CDR1 DFQATT and CDR2 SNEGSKA (reference sequence). This CDR3 is built from 16 residues. CDR3 coding DNA: TGCAGTGCTAGACTCGTTCCGGGACAGTGGAACTATGGCTACACCTTC. Amino acid sequence: CSARLVPGQWNYGYTF.

The genes are TRBV20-1 and TRBJ1-6, with unresolved D. Trimming stripped 6 bases from V and 8 bases from J, with 14 bases between. This CDR3 has 13 amino acids. Germline assignment: CDR1 DFQATT and CDR2 SNEGSKA (reference sequence). The CDR3 DNA is TGCAGTGCAACCCGGACGGATTATTCACCCCTCCACTTT. It specifies CSATRTDYSPLHF.

This clonotype was recorded at least ten times. This chain links TRBV5-6 with TRBJ1-4; TRBD1 matches 8 bases. The CDR3 extends over 15 amino acids. With V trimmed by 4 bases and J by 7 bases, 9 bases remained unmatched. CDR1 and CDR2 from the germline V gene are SGHDT and YYEEEE. CDR3 nucleotide sequence: TGTGCCAGCAGCGCGCAGGGGGCGTTAGGTGAAAAACTGTTTTTT. Its protein product is CASSAQGALGEKLFF.

This clonotype was seen a few times. The V gene is TRBV7-2, the J gene TRBJ2-2; D gene ambiguous. Germline values: CDR1 SGHTA, CDR2 FQGNSA. The germline V and J ends were trimmed by 9 bases and 2 bases, with 7 bases remaining between them. This CDR3 is built from 12 residues. As DNA, the CDR3 is TGTGCCAGATGGGTAAACACCGGGGAGCTGTTTTTT. Translated: CARWVNTGELFF.